This TCR beta chain was sequenced during a study of Ad26.COV2.S vaccination and SARS-CoV-2 variants. The study, taken as a whole, reports: Recipients of either vaccine or placebo displayed similar breadth of non-spike TCRs.

Turning to this clone: The antigen remains unidentified.

The treatment denotes: 19 received Ad26.COV2.S at low or high dose, single or two shots; five or six received placebo; per-sample allocation not given. Samples came from day 63 after the first vaccine or placebo injection. This table comes from immunoSEQ multiplex PCR, and its TCRdb copy is limited to in-frame clones, with some not included. The sample lists a few hundred thousand clones, about 83% seen once, with around 7% in the top ten. The CDR3 length is 14 residues. Between the trimmed V and J ends, which lost 0 bases and 2 bases, there was a span of 8 bases. CDR1 is SGHNT, CDR2 YYREEE, per germline (reference sequence).

This rearrangement joins TRBV5-4 to TRBJ1-1, with no clear D. This sample comprised peripheral blood, obtained in a trial of Ad26.COV2.S vaccine versus placebo. This clonotype was obtained from a person aged 18 to 65 who received the Ad26.COV2.S COVID-19 vaccine or a placebo. The CDR3 reads CASSLEAFNTEAFF. CDR3 bases: TGTGCCAGCAGCTTGGAGGCGTTTAACACTGAAGCTTTCTTT.